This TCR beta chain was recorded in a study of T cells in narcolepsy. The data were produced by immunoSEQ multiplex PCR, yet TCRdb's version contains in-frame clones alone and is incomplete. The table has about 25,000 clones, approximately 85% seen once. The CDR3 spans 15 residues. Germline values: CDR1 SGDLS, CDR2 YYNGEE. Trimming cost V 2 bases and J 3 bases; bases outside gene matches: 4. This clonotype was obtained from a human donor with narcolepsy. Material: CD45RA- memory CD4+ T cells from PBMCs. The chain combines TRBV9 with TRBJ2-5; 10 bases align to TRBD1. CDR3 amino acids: CASSVRDRGEETQYF. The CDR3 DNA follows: TGTGCCAGCAGCGTCCGGGACAGGGGAGAAGAGACCCAGTACTTC. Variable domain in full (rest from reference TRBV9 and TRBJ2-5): DSGVTQTPKHLITATGQRVTLRCSPRSGDLSVYWYQQSLDQGLQFLIQYYNGEERAKGNILERFSAQQFPDLHSELNLSSLELGDSALYFCASSVRDRGEETQYFGPGTRLLVL.